This TCR beta chain is from a study of cytotoxic CD8 clonotypes in ibrutinib-treated CLL. This table comes from immunoSEQ multiplex PCR, and its TCRdb copy is limited to in-frame clones, with some not included. The repertoire holds about 27,000 clones, more than 60% seen once, with roughly half in the top ten. The sequences come from PBMCs, collected after 24 months of ibrutinib treatment. The sequence came from a human donor with chronic lymphocytic leukemia.

In DNA form, the CDR3 reads TGTGCCAGTAGCACAATCGGGACAGGGGACTATGGCTACACCTTC. This translates into CASSTIGTGDYGYTF. The chain carries TRBV19 and TRBJ1-2; 10 bases match TRBD1. Germline lookup yields CDR1 LNHDA and CDR2 SQIVND (reference sequence). CDR3 length: 15 residues. Trimming took 6 bases from V and 3 from J; bases not matched to a gene: 7.